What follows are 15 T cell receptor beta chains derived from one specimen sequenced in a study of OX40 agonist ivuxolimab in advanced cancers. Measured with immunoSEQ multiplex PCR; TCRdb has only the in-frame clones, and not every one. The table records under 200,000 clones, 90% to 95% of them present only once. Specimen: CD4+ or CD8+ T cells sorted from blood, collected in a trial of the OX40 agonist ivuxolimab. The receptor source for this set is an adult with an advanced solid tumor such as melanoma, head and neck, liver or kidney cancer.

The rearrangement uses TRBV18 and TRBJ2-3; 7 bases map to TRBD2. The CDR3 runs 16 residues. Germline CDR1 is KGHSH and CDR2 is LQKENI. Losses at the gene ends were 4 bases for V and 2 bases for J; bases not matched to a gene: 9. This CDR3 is CASSLMPSGFTDTQYF. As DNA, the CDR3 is TGTGCCAGCTCACTAATGCCTAGCGGTTTCACAGATACGCAGTATTTT.

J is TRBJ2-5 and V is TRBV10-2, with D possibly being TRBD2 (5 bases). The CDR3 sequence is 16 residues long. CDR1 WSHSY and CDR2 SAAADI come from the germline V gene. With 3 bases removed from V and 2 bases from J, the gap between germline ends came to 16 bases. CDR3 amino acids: CASSETPLSGQETQYF. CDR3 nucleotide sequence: TGCGCCAGCAGTGAAACGCCCCTATCGGGGCAAGAGACCCAGTACTTC.

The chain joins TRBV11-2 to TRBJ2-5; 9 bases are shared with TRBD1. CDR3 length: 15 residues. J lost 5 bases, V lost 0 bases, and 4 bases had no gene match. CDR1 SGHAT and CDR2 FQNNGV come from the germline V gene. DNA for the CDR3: TGTGCCAGCAGCTTAGAGGGGACAGGGAGTGAGACCCAGTACTTC. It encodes CASSLEGTGSETQYF.

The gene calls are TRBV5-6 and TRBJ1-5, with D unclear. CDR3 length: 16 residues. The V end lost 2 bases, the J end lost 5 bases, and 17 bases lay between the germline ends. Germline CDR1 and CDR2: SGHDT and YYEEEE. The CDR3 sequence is CASSFNSDLTDQPQHF. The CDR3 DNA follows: TGTGCCAGCAGCTTTAATTCGGACCTTACAGATCAGCCCCAGCATTTT. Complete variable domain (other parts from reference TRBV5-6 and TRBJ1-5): DAGVTQSPTHLIKTRGQQVTLRCSPKSGHDTVSWYQQALGQGPQFIFQYYEEEERQRGNFPDRFSGHQFPNYSSELNVNALLLGDSALYLCASSFNSDLTDQPQHFGDGTRLSIL.

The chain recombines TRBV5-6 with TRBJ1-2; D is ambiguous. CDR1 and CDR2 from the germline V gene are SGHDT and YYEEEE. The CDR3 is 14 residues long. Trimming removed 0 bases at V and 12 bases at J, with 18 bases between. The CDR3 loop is CASSLDGVPSANTF. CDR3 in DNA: TGTGCCAGCAGCTTGGACGGGGTTCCTTCTGCGAACACCTTC.

The CDR3 is CSVGDIHQPQHF. The CDR3 nucleotides are TGCAGCGTAGGGGACATCCATCAGCCCCAGCATTTT. The chain combines TRBV29-1 with TRBJ1-5, with D tentatively TRBD1 (6 bases). CDR1 SQVTM and CDR2 ANQGSEA come from the germline V gene. The CDR3 covers 12 residues. Deletions cut 6 bases from V and 5 bases from J, with 11 bases between.

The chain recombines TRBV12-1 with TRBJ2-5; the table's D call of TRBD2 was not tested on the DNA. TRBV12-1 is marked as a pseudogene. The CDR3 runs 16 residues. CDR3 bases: TGTGCCAGCAGCTTTGAAGGCGGGCGGACCCAAGAGACCCAGTACTTC. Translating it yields CASSFEGGRTQETQYF.

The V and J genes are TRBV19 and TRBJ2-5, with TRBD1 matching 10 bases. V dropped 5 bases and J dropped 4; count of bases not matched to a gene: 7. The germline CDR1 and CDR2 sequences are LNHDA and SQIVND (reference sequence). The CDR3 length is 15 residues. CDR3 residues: CASSEIRTGGETQYF. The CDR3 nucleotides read TGTGCCAGTAGTGAAATCCGGACAGGGGGAGAGACCCAGTACTTC.

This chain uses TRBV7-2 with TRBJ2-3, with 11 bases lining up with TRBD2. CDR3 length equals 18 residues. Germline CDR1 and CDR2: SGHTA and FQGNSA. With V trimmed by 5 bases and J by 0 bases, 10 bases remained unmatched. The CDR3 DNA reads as TGTGCCAGCAGCCGCTTTTATAGCGGGGGGGAGAGCACAGATACGCAGTATTTT. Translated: CASSRFYSGGESTDTQYF.

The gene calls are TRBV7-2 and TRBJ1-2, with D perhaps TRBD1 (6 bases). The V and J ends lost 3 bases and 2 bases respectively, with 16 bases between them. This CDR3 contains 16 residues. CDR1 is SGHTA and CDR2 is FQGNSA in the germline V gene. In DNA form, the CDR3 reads TGTGCCAGCAGCTTCGTAAGTGGTACAGGGAACTATGGCTACACCTTC. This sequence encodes CASSFVSGTGNYGYTF.

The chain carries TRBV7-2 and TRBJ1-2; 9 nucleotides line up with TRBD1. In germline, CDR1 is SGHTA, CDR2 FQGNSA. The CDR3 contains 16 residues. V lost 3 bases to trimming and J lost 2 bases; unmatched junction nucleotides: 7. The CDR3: CASSLAGTGSNYGYTF. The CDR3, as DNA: TGTGCCAGCAGCTTGGCCGGGACAGGGTCAAACTATGGCTACACCTTC.

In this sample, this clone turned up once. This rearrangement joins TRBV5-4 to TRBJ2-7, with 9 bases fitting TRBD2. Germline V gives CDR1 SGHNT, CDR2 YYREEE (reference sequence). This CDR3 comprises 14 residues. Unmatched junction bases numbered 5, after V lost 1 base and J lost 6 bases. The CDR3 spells CASSLRLAGREQYF. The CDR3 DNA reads TGTGCCAGCAGCTTGAGGCTAGCGGGGCGCGAGCAGTACTTC.

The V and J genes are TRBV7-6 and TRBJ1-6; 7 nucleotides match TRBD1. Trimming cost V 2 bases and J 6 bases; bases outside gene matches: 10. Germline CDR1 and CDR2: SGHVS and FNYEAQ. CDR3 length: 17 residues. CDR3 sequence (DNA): TGTGCCAGCAGCTTAACTCAAGGCGGGACAGTTAATTCACCCCTCCACTTT. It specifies CASSLTQGGTVNSPLHF.

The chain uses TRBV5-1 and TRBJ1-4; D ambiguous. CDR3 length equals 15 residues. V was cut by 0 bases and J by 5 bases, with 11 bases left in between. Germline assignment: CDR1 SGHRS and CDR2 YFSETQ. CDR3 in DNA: TGCGCCAGCAGCTTGGGCGCCGGTGGGAATGAAAAACTGTTTTTT. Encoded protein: CASSLGAGGNEKLFF.

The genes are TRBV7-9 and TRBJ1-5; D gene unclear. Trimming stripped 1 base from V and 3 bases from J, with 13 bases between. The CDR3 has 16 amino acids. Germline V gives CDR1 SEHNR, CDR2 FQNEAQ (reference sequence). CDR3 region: CASSLVSGILNQPQHF. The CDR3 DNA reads TGTGCCAGCAGCTTAGTTTCCGGAATCCTCAATCAGCCCCAGCATTTT.